The clone carrying this T cell receptor (beta chain) occurred a few times. Its antigen is not identified. Since a much larger clone is just one base distant, this may be a read error. This sample's RNA came from whole unsorted tissue. Three rounds of nested PCR, following a modified ARM-PCR protocol, produced the TCRbeta library. TCRdb reprocessed the multiplex PCR reads via MiXCR and lists one record per CDR3 protein. The sample holds 78,000 or so distinct CDR3 sequences; roughly 76% are singletons and the top ten take 13%. The entry originates in a study of tumor and adjacent non-tumor tissue in lung cancer. Study-wide context: There were around 11 adenocarcinoma, a couple of squamous cell carcinoma and 1 small cell lung cancer cases. The patients, 10 or so men and roughly 5 women, were roughly 30 to 80 with stage I to III disease.

Study-level findings and limits: Top 100 clones took a larger repertoire share in normal lung. Tumor tissue had significantly higher TCR diversity than normal lung.

Germline V CDR1 and CDR2: MDHEN, SYDVKM. The CDR3 covers 12 residues. The receptor comes from a woman in her fifties or sixties with non-small cell lung cancer. Sequencing input: lung tumor tissue. V usage is TRBV28 and J usage is TRBJ1-5; TRBD1 is a possible D gene (5 bases). The CDR3 sequence is CTSRVGNQPQHF. The CDR3 DNA reads TGTACCAGCAGGGTAGGCAATCAGCCCCAGCATTTT.